The entry below gives a single TCR beta chain sequence along with its context. Sequenced by immunoSEQ multiplex PCR; TCRdb stores in-frame clones only, minus some. The repertoire has around 1.1 million clones, roughly 80% of them found once; the top ten carry more than 0.85%. This CDR3 is built from 16 residues. Germline CDR1 reads PRHDT; CDR2 reads FYEKMQ (reference sequence). V shed 5 bases and J 1 base; nucleotides not matched to a gene: 3. This sample was taken from a study of shared clonotypes between healthy human individuals. On the study more broadly: The cohort comprised a couple of women and a few men. Their ages spanned 18 to 49 years.

This receptor was taken from a man between 18 and 29 years old in good health. Some clones in this sample may be carry-over from other donors' samples. Source material: memory CD4+ T cells from PBMCs. The subset here: CD45RA-negative fraction. V is TRBV13 and J is TRBJ2-6, with 9 positions matching TRBD2. CDR3 coding DNA: TGTGCCAGCAGCCTCCTAGCGGGGTCTGGGGCCAACGTCCTGACTTTC. This sequence encodes CASSLLAGSGANVLTF.